The 26 T cell receptor beta chains below come from one sample, sequenced in a study of cytomegalovirus exposure and HLA in healthy donors. It was with 60 Vbeta and 13 Jbeta primers that the PCR ran. Generated by immunoSEQ multiplex PCR, the TCRdb table keeps only in-frame clones and is missing some. This sample's table has about 190,000 clones. Sequencing used PBMCs. The receptor set was obtained from a man aged 25-40 years in good health and CMV-seronegative.

V is TRBV7-9 and J is TRBJ1-1; 10 bases agree with TRBD1. CDR3 length: 14 residues. The V gene's germline CDR1 is SEHNR and CDR2 FQNEAQ (reference sequence). Losses at the gene ends were 3 bases for V and 6 bases for J; bases not matched to a gene: 4. CDR3 sequence: CASSFWDRGSEAFF. The CDR3 region has the DNA TGTGCCAGCAGCTTTTGGGACAGGGGATCTGAAGCTTTCTTT.

This chain links TRBV19 with TRBJ2-5, with 7 positions matching TRBD1. V shed 7 bases, J shed 4 bases, and the junction held 12 bases outside the gene matches. CDR1 is LNHDA and CDR2 is SQIVND in the germline V gene (reference sequence). The CDR3 is 15 residues long. The CDR3 sequence is CASIDTRGRRETQYF. The CDR3 DNA follows: TGTGCCAGTATTGATACAAGGGGGCGTCGAGAGACCCAGTACTTC.

The CDR3 loop is CASSLGQNTGELFF. The CDR3 DNA follows: TGTGCCAGCAGCTTAGGACAGAACACCGGGGAGCTGTTTTTT. The chain recombines TRBV5-4 with TRBJ2-2; TRBD1 is a possible D gene (5 bases). The CDR3 has 14 residues. Germline V gives CDR1 SGHNT, CDR2 YYREEE (reference sequence). V lost 2 bases, J lost 1 base, and 6 bases lay in between.

This chain connects TRBV6-6 to TRBJ1-1, with no clear D. Trimming cost V 4 bases and J 1 base, with 7 bases left between them. Germline assignment: CDR1 MNHNY and CDR2 SVGAGI (reference sequence). This CDR3 has 13 amino acids. The CDR3, as DNA: TGTGCCAGCAGTTCACAGAAGAACACTGAAGCTTTCTTT. It yields the protein CASSSQKNTEAFF.

The chain recombines TRBV7-2 with TRBJ2-1; 16 bases align to TRBD2. The V gene's germline CDR1 is SGHTA and CDR2 FQGNSA. Trimming took 5 bases from V and 14 from J; bases not matched to a gene: 15. The CDR3 runs 17 residues. The CDR3 DNA is TGTGCCAGCAGCCTAGACCCCGGGACTAGCGGGAGGGCCTGGGAGTTCTTC. It yields the protein CASSLDPGTSGRAWEFF.

The V gene is TRBV4-1, the J gene TRBJ2-5; 11 nucleotides align to TRBD1. J was trimmed by 4 bases and V by 1 base; bases with no gene match: 2. Germline V gene lookup returns CDR1 MGHRA and CDR2 YSYEKL. CDR3 size: 15 residues. CDR3 region: CASSQGGTGGETQYF. DNA of the CDR3: TGCGCCAGCAGCCAAGGTGGGACAGGGGGAGAGACCCAGTACTTC.

V is TRBV7-9 and J is TRBJ2-7; 9 nucleotides line up with TRBD1. CDR3 length: 15 residues. Germline-derived CDR1 and CDR2 are SEHNR and FQNEAQ (reference sequence). V shed 5 bases, J shed 1 base, and the junction held 6 bases outside the gene matches. The DNA of the CDR3 is TGTGCCAGCAGCGTCGGGACAGGGTATTCCTACGAGCAGTACTTC. Translating gives CASSVGTGYSYEQYF. Combining the CDR3 with reference TRBV7-9 and TRBJ2-7 gives the whole variable domain DTGVSQNPRHKITKRGQNVTFRCDPISEHNRLYWYRQTLGQGPEFLTYFQNEAQLEKSRLLSDRFSAERPKGSFSTLEIQRTEQGDSAMYLCASSVGTGYSYEQYFGPGTRLTVT.

The chain couples TRBV5-1 to TRBJ1-2; D is uncertain. Germline V gene data show CDR1 as SGHRS and CDR2 as YFSETQ. Trimming cost V 0 bases and J 2 bases, with 11 bases left between them. CDR3 length: 15 residues. DNA for the CDR3: TGCGCCAGCAGCTTGGAAGTTTCGGTCAACTATGGCTACACCTTC. Translated, it gives CASSLEVSVNYGYTF.

The chain combines TRBV4-2 with TRBJ1-3, with D hard to call. The V gene lost 0 bases and the J gene lost 3 bases, with 9 bases spanning the gap. Germline V lookup: CDR1 LGHNA, CDR2 YNFKEQ. The CDR3 contains 15 residues. In nucleotides, the CDR3 is TGTGCCAGCAGCCAAGAGGAGGCTGTTGGAAACACCATATATTTT. This translates into CASSQEEAVGNTIYF.

The chain recombines TRBV6-5 with TRBJ2-7; the D gene is possibly TRBD2 (6 bases). Germline-derived CDR1 and CDR2 are MNHEY and SVGAGI. The CDR3 has 16 amino acids. Trimming took off 2 bases at V and 0 bases at J, with 14 bases between the two ends. In DNA form, the CDR3 reads TGTGCCAGCAGTTACGGGGGGATCGGAATCTCCTACGAGCAGTACTTC. Amino acid sequence: CASSYGGIGISYEQYF.

This chain connects TRBV19 to TRBJ2-7; TRBD2 aligns across 7 bases. CDR1 LNHDA and CDR2 SQIVND come from the germline V gene (reference sequence). CDR3 length equals 14 residues. The ends lost 5 bases at V and 0 bases at J; junction bases unmatched: 4. For the CDR3, the DNA is TGTGCCAGTAGTGGTGGCGGGGGCTCCTACGAGCAGTACTTC. Protein sequence: CASSGGGGSYEQYF.

The rearrangement links TRBV5-6 to TRBJ2-1; no clear D. The germline V gene has CDR1 SGHDT and CDR2 YYEEEE. V was cut by 1 base and J by 8 bases, with 7 bases left in between. This CDR3 has 12 residues. The chain's CDR3 is CASSLHEDEQFF. As DNA, the CDR3 is TGTGCCAGCAGCTTGCACGAGGATGAGCAGTTCTTC.

The rearrangement uses TRBV28 and TRBJ2-7, with 7 bases aligning to TRBD1. The ends lost 6 bases at V and 0 bases at J; junction bases unmatched: 5. The CDR3 covers 14 residues. Germline CDR1 MDHEN, CDR2 SYDVKM. This CDR3 reads CASSLTGDSYEQYF. In DNA form, the CDR3 reads TGTGCCAGCAGCCTCACAGGGGACTCCTACGAGCAGTACTTC.

This sequence joins TRBV19 and TRBJ2-7; TRBD1 aligns across 8 bases. Germline CDR1 LNHDA, CDR2 SQIVND (reference sequence). Trimming at V came to 7 bases and at J to 2 bases, leaving 7 bases not matched to a gene. This CDR3 region has 14 residues. CDR3 region: CASKGQGRAYEQYF. CDR3 bases: TGTGCCAGTAAAGGACAGGGCAGGGCCTACGAGCAGTACTTC.

This chain connects TRBV6-5 to TRBJ2-1; 7 positions agree with TRBD2. The CDR3 runs 16 residues. Per the germline V gene, CDR1 is MNHEY and CDR2 is SVGAGI. V gave up 1 base and J gave up 0 bases; unmatched junction bases: 3. The CDR3 reads CASSYLLAASYNEQFF. The CDR3 nucleotides are TGTGCCAGCAGTTACTTGCTAGCGGCCTCCTACAATGAGCAGTTCTTC.

The rearrangement joins TRBV5-1 to TRBJ1-1; the D is unclear. This CDR3 is 13 amino acids long. V was pared by 1 base and J by 5 bases, with 9 bases between. In germline, CDR1 is SGHRS, CDR2 YFSETQ. CDR3 nucleotides: TGCGCCAGCAGCTTGATAGCGGGAACTGAAGCTTTCTTT. Translated, it gives CASSLIAGTEAFF. Complete variable domain (other parts from reference TRBV5-1 and TRBJ1-1): KAGVTQTPRYLIKTRGQQVTLSCSPISGHRSVSWYQQTPGQGLQFLFEYFSETQRNKGNFPGRFSGRQFSNSRSEMNVSTLELGDSALYLCASSLIAGTEAFFGQGTRLTVV.

The V gene is TRBV2, the J gene TRBJ1-2; 8 bases are a match to TRBD1. With 6 bases clipped from V and 6 bases from J, the junction kept 6 bases outside the gene matches. This CDR3 region has 13 residues. Germline CDR1 is SNHLY and CDR2 is FYNNEI. Here the CDR3 reads CASSLQGEDGYTF. In DNA, the CDR3 is TGTGCCAGCAGCCTACAGGGGGAGGATGGCTACACCTTC. Full variable domain (outside the CDR3, taken from reference TRBV2 and TRBJ1-2): EPEVTQTPSHQVTQMGQEVILRCVPISNHLYFYWYRQILGQKVEFLVSFYNNEISEKSEIFDDQFSVERPDGSNFTLKIRSTKLEDSAMYFCASSLQGEDGYTFGSGTRLTVV.

CDR3 bases: TGTGCCAGCAGTCTCAACACCCTGGTGGGACAGGAAGCTTTCTTT. This gives the protein CASSLNTLVGQEAFF. The chain joins TRBV2 to TRBJ1-1; 7 bases are a match to TRBD1. The germline V gene encodes CDR1 SNHLY and CDR2 FYNNEI. Trimming cost V 5 bases and J 8 bases; bases outside gene matches: 14. This CDR3 is 15 amino acids long.

The chain is built from TRBV9 and TRBJ2-1; maybe TRBD2 (6 bases). The CDR3 totals 14 residues. Trimming pared 3 bases from V and 8 bases from J, leaving 15 bases between. Looked up from germline, CDR1 is SGDLS and CDR2 is YYNGEE. CDR3 loop: CASSGGDGMHEQFF. CDR3 DNA sequence: TGTGCCAGCAGCGGGGGGGACGGGATGCATGAGCAGTTCTTC.

Concerning this clone itself: Compared with germline, one end of the junction differs, possibly owing to a read error. Here the CDR3 reads CASSQPGHHYEQCF. For the CDR3, the DNA is TGCGCCAGCAGCCAACCCGGACATCACTACGAGCAGTGCTTC. The V gene is TRBV4-1, the J gene TRBJ2-7, with D possibly TRBD1 on 5 matching bases. The CDR3 covers 14 residues. The germline CDR1 and CDR2 sequences are MGHRA and YSYEKL.

The chain carries TRBV11-3 and TRBJ1-5, with D perhaps matching TRBD1 (5 bases). CDR3 length equals 17 residues. The V gene's germline CDR1 is SGHNT and CDR2 YENEEA. Trimming pared 4 bases from V and 4 bases from J, leaving 20 bases between. CDR3 sequence (DNA): TGTGCCAGCAGCTCGGGGGGGGTAGACAGTTTTAATCAGCCCCAGCATTTT. It specifies CASSSGGVDSFNQPQHF.

V is TRBV14 and J is TRBJ2-7; 7 bases fit TRBD1. This CDR3 has 13 residues. Germline V CDR1 and CDR2: SGHDN, FVKESK. Trimming removed 2 bases from V and 3 bases from J; junction bases left unmatched: 1. CDR3 coding DNA: TGTGCCAGCAGCCAAACAGGGGTCTACGAGCAGTACTTC. Translating gives CASSQTGVYEQYF.

The gene calls are TRBV7-8 and TRBJ2-3; 11 nucleotides match TRBD2. J gave up 5 bases and V 5 bases, and 9 bases lay outside the gene matches. The CDR3 covers 16 residues. Per germline, CDR1 SGHVS and CDR2 FQNEAQ. CDR3 loop: CASSALLAGARDTQYF. The CDR3 bases are TGTGCCAGCAGCGCCCTACTAGCGGGGGCCAGAGATACGCAGTATTTT. Full variable domain (remainder filled in from reference TRBV7-8 and TRBJ2-3): GAGVSQSPRYKVAKRGQDVALRCDPISGHVSLFWYQQALGQGPEFLTYFQNEAQLDKSGLPSDRFFAERPEGSVSTLKIQRTQQEDSAVYLCASSALLAGARDTQYFGPGTRLTVL.

J is TRBJ1-5 and V is TRBV6-5, with 9 bases aligning to TRBD1. The V gene end was trimmed by 4 bases and the J gene end by 6 bases; junction bases not matched to a gene: 10. Germline CDR1 is MNHEY and CDR2 is SVGAGI. This CDR3 has 16 amino acids. The CDR3 reads CASSWDRAGVGQPQHF. The CDR3 DNA reads as TGTGCCAGCAGTTGGGACAGGGCCGGAGTGGGTCAGCCCCAGCATTTT.

V gene TRBV7-8 combines with J gene TRBJ2-1; 7 positions agree with TRBD2. The length of the CDR3 is 14 residues. V gave up 6 bases and J gave up 6 bases; unmatched junction bases: 8. Germline CDR1 reads SGHVS; CDR2 reads FQNEAQ. The CDR3 DNA follows: TGTGCCAGCAGACTCCTGACTAGCCTCAATGAGCAGTTCTTC. The encoded protein is CASRLLTSLNEQFF.

For the CDR3, the DNA is TGTGCCAGTAGTATGGGTACAGGGGGAAGGTGGGAGCCCCAGCATTTT. This sequence encodes CASSMGTGGRWEPQHF. The chain links TRBV19 to TRBJ1-5, with 8 bases aligning to TRBD1. J lost 8 bases, V lost 3 bases, and 12 bases had no gene match. The CDR3 spans 16 residues. CDR1 is LNHDA, CDR2 SQIVND, per germline (reference sequence).